This passage covers 8 T cell receptor beta chains from one sample sequenced in a study of T-cell memory formation after mild COVID-19. MiXCR, applied by TCRdb to the 5' RACE reads, yields one record per CDR3 protein. The data hold more than 250,000 distinct CDR3 sequences, with under 20% observed a single time. The source material was PBMCs or a T cell subset sorted from them (not recorded which). These receptors came from a man in his late teens or twenties who had mild COVID-19 (a few samples of this study predate the infection). Cell type and time point are not known.

A few counts support this clonotype. The V gene is TRBV4-2, the J gene TRBJ1-4; the D is unclear. V lost 4 bases and J lost 7, with 16 bases in between. Per the germline V gene, CDR1 is LGHNA and CDR2 is YNFKEQ. This CDR3 has 15 residues. Written as DNA, the CDR3 is TGTGCCAGCAGCCCAGCCACGTTGGAAAGTGAAAAACTGTTTTTT. Its translation is CASSPATLESEKLFF.

The gene calls are TRBV5-1 and TRBJ2-1, with 7 bases identical to TRBD1. Germline V gene lookup returns CDR1 SGHRS and CDR2 YFSETQ. After removal of 5 bases from V and 10 bases from J, the junction contained 12 bases not matched to a gene. The CDR3 is made up of 14 amino acids. CDR3 residues: CASRRGQETWEQFF. The CDR3 DNA reads TGCGCCAGCAGACGCGGACAGGAAACGTGGGAGCAGTTCTTC.

The CDR3 DNA reads as TGTGCCAGCAGCTTATGGGACGCCGCCTACGAGCAGTACGTC. This translates into CASSLWDAAYEQYV. The V and J genes are TRBV7-2 and TRBJ2-7; tentatively, D is TRBD1 or TRBD2 (5 bases each). The germline V gene has CDR1 SGHTA and CDR2 FQGNSA. The CDR3 has 14 amino acids. Between the trimmed V and J ends, which lost 2 bases and 2 bases, there was a span of 10 bases.

The J gene is TRBJ1-2, the V gene TRBV28; 7 bases line up with TRBD1. The CDR3 is 15 amino acids. After removal of 4 bases from V and 5 bases from J, the junction contained 10 bases not matched to a gene. Germline V gene data show CDR1 as MDHEN and CDR2 as SYDVKM. The chain's CDR3 is CASSSGQERIYGYTF. The CDR3 DNA reads TGTGCCAGCAGTTCCGGACAGGAACGGATTTATGGCTACACCTTC.

The gene calls are TRBV19 and TRBJ2-3, with 9 bases aligning to TRBD2. The junction had 2 bases not matched to a gene; V was cut back by 3 bases and J by 1 base. The CDR3 runs to 15 residues. In germline, CDR1 is LNHDA, CDR2 SQIVND (reference sequence). This CDR3 is CASSMSSGGTDTQYF. The CDR3 DNA reads TGTGCCAGTAGTATGTCTAGCGGGGGCACAGATACGCAGTATTTT.

In this sample, this clonotype turned up a few times. The V gene is TRBV4-1, the J gene TRBJ2-2; D not resolved. The CDR3 runs 12 residues. Per the germline V gene, CDR1 is MGHRA and CDR2 is YSYEKL. V gave up 6 bases and J gave up 5 bases, with 7 bases separating them. The CDR3 protein is CASRVRTGELFF. In DNA form, the CDR3 reads TGCGCCAGCAGGGTGAGGACCGGGGAGCTGTTTTTT.

This chain connects TRBV20-1 to TRBJ1-5, with TRBD1 matching 10 bases. Looked up from germline, CDR1 is DFQATT and CDR2 is SNEGSKA (reference sequence). This CDR3 is 15 amino acids long. Losses at the gene ends were 0 bases for V and 9 bases for J; bases not matched to a gene: 8. CDR3 amino acids: CSARDGTGVSRPQHF. The CDR3 bases are TGCAGTGCTAGAGATGGGACAGGGGTGAGTAGGCCCCAGCATTTT.

This chain uses TRBV6-2 or TRBV6-3 with TRBJ2-3, with a tentative D call TRBD2 (6 bases). The CDR3 is made up of 13 amino acids. Deletions cut 6 bases from V and 2 bases from J, with 9 bases between. Germline V gene lookup returns CDR1 MNHEY and CDR2 SVGEGT. CDR3 DNA sequence: TGTGCCAGCAGAAGGGACTTCACAGATACGCAGTATTTT. This encodes CASRRDFTDTQYF.